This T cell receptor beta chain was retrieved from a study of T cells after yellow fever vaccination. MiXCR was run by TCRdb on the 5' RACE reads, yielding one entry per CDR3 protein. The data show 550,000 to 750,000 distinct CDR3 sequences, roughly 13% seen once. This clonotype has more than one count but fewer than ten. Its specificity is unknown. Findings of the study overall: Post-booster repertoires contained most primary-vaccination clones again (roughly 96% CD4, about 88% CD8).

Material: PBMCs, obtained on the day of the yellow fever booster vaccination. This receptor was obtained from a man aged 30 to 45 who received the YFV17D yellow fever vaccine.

The DNA of the CDR3 is TGTGCCAGCAGTGAATCGGATCATTTGTACGAGCAGTACTTC. Residues: CASSESDHLYEQYF. The chain combines TRBV25-1 with TRBJ2-7; no reliable D call. Germline CDR1 reads MGHDK; CDR2 reads SYGVNS. CDR3 length equals 14 residues. V lost 1 base to trimming and J lost 4 bases, with 11 bases between them.